These 2 T cell receptor beta chains originate from one sample sequenced in a study of T cells in localized non-small cell lung cancer. Here immunoSEQ multiplex PCR was the method, and the copy in TCRdb shows in-frame clones only, minus some. The sample holds 50,000 or so clones, over 60% seen once. Sample: PBMCs, taken before any cancer treatment. The receptors shown here come from a woman aged 35 to 70 with stage II lung adenocarcinoma.

The chain links TRBV27 to TRBJ1-4; 9 bases are shared with TRBD1. This CDR3 spans 15 amino acids. The J segment lost 8 bases and the V segment lost 5 bases, leaving 9 bases of the junction unmatched. Germline lookup yields CDR1 MNHEY and CDR2 SMNVEV (reference sequence). This CDR3 reads CASSPRDRVNEKLFF. The DNA of the CDR3 is TGTGCCAGCAGTCCCCGGGACAGGGTAAACGAAAAACTGTTTTTT.

The genes are TRBV9 and TRBJ2-1, with unresolved D. CDR3 length: 12 amino acids. Deletions cut 2 bases from V and 5 bases from J, with 5 bases between. Germline CDR1 SGDLS, CDR2 YYNGEE. CDR3 protein: CASSVSDNEQFF. The CDR3 DNA sequence: TGTGCCAGCAGCGTCAGCGACAATGAGCAGTTCTTC.